The entry below gives a single T cell receptor beta chain sequence along with its context. Its antigen is unknown. This sample stems from a study of T cell responses to AZD1222 COVID-19 vaccine. Study-wide results and caveats: Possibly, clonal diversity was underestimated; donors were largely white British and included more females.

CDR1 is SGHRS, CDR2 YFSETQ, per germline. Trimming stripped 4 bases from V and 4 bases from J, with 11 bases between. The CDR3 is made up of 13 amino acids. Timing groups of about 4 and about 12 weeks for second doses were pooled. Using immunoSEQ multiplex PCR, the repertoire was profiled, and TCRdb retains in-frame clones only, with some absent. The profile shows around 170,000 clones, 88% of them singletons. The receptor was isolated from an adult who received the AZD1222 COVID-19 vaccine. The chain links TRBV5-1 to TRBJ1-2; possibly TRBD1 for D (5 bases). Specimen: peripheral blood, collected 28 days after the second AZD1222 dose. Here the CDR3 DNA reads TGCGCCAGCAGCCCAGACAGCCGCTATGGCTACACCTTC. This sequence encodes CASSPDSRYGYTF.